This T cell receptor beta chain was sequenced during a study of cytomegalovirus exposure and HLA in healthy donors. Study background: Among around 180 million T cells, an earlier analysis found roughly 110 million unique TCR beta sequences. Points from the study as a whole: Most subjects' HLA-A and HLA-B alleles were reportedly predicted from TCR beta sequences. Highest at DRB1 and lowest at HLA-C, TCR association rates differed among HLA loci in a later analysis. A further, later analysis showed that HLA-associated TCR beta chains (compared with equally common others) were more clonally expanded.

With regard to this clone: Antigen: not known.

The ends lost 5 bases at V and 4 bases at J; junction bases unmatched: 6. Germline V CDR1 and CDR2: SGHTA, FQGTGA. The CDR3 spans 15 residues. The PCR contained 60 Vbeta and 13 Jbeta primers. Libraries were prepared by immunoSEQ multiplex PCR; TCRdb keeps only in-frame clonotypes and omits some of them. The profile shows around 110,000 clones, around 64% of them singletons. Sequencing was done on a sample of PBMCs. The source of this sequence is a man aged 25 to 40 in good health and CMV-seropositive. The chain uses TRBV7-3 and TRBJ2-1; 9 bases are shared with TRBD2. The CDR3 nucleotides are TGTGCCAGCAGCCCCGGGCTAGCGGGGTACAATGAGCAGTTCTTC. Translation: CASSPGLAGYNEQFF.